Each of the 15 T cell receptor beta chains below was sequenced from the same sample in a study of shared clonotypes between healthy human individuals. The protocol was immunoSEQ multiplex PCR, while the TCRdb copy is restricted to in-frame clones and leaves out a portion. The data contain approximately 330,000 clones, 73% of them singletons. Material for sequencing was memory CD4+ T cells sorted from blood. Subset meaning: CD45RA-negative fraction. The receptors here all came from a man between 25 and 39 years old in good health.

This chain connects TRBV29-1 to TRBJ2-5; perhaps TRBD1 as D (5 bases). Germline CDR1 is SQVTM and CDR2 is ANQGSEA. This CDR3 is built from 13 residues. With 5 bases removed from V and 6 bases from J, the gap between germline ends came to 16 bases. This CDR3 reads CSVLPTGGKTQYF. DNA of the CDR3: TGCAGCGTTTTGCCTACAGGTGGGAAGACCCAGTACTTC.

The chain uses TRBV5-4 and TRBJ1-2; the match to TRBD1 covers 7 bases. Germline trimming cut 0 bases from V and 9 bases from J; bases unmatched to any gene: 2. Germline CDR1 is SGHNT and CDR2 is YYREEE (reference sequence). The CDR3 contains 12 residues. Here the CDR3 DNA reads TGTGCCAGCAGCTTGGGACAGGGAAGCTACACCTTC. This codes for CASSLGQGSYTF.

This chain uses TRBV28 with TRBJ2-1; 14 nucleotides agree with TRBD2. In germline, CDR1 is MDHEN, CDR2 SYDVKM. With V trimmed by 7 bases and J by 7 bases, 6 bases remained unmatched. The CDR3 consists of 15 residues. The CDR3: CASTDGTSGRNEQFF. The CDR3 nucleotides are TGTGCCAGCACCGACGGGACTAGCGGGAGAAATGAGCAGTTCTTC.

The chain uses TRBV7-2 and TRBJ1-2, with TRBD1 identical over 11 bases. In germline, CDR1 is SGHTA, CDR2 FQGNSA. The CDR3 spans 16 residues. J was trimmed by 7 bases and V by 3 bases; bases with no gene match: 10. The CDR3 protein is CASSLGQGQGVGGYTF. The CDR3 DNA is TGTGCCAGCAGCTTGGGTCAGGGACAGGGGGTCGGTGGCTACACCTTC.

At least ten counts were recorded for this clone. The chain has TRBV5-1 and TRBJ2-7; tentative D call: TRBD1 (6 bases). The CDR3 covers 16 residues. V lost 0 bases, J lost 4 bases, and 17 bases lay in between. Germline V gene data show CDR1 as SGHRS and CDR2 as YFSETQ. CDR3 nucleotides: TGCGCCAGCAGCTTGGCTACCGGGACAATGTCTTACGAGCAGTACTTC. Its protein is CASSLATGTMSYEQYF.

This clone was seen once. The chain's CDR3 is CASSLEGTGQSSGNTIYF. The CDR3 DNA sequence: TGTGCCAGCAGCTTGGAGGGGACAGGGCAAAGCTCTGGAAACACCATATATTTT. V is TRBV5-6 and J is TRBJ1-3, with TRBD1 matching over 9 bases. This CDR3 region has 18 residues. The junction had 7 bases not matched to a gene; V was cut back by 0 bases and J by 0 bases. Germline CDR1 reads SGHDT; CDR2 reads YYEEEE. The full variable domain, completed using reference TRBV5-6 and TRBJ1-3, is DAGVTQSPTHLIKTRGQQVTLRCSPKSGHDTVSWYQQALGQGPQFIFQYYEEEERQRGNFPDRFSGHQFPNYSSELNVNALLLGDSALYLCASSLEGTGQSSGNTIYFGEGSWLTVV.

The V gene is TRBV6-6, the J gene TRBJ2-4; 8 nucleotides line up with TRBD1. The CDR3 has 13 residues. CDR1 is MNHNY, CDR2 SVGAGI, per germline (reference sequence). V was pared by 9 bases and J by 6 bases, with 7 bases of the junction left unmatched. CDR3 amino acids: CASTQGASNIQYF. In nucleotides, the CDR3 is TGTGCCAGTACTCAGGGGGCCTCAAACATTCAGTACTTC.

The chain is built from TRBV7-9 and TRBJ2-1; TRBD2 agrees at 8 bases. Germline V CDR1 and CDR2: SEHNR, FQNEAQ (reference sequence). Trimming took 4 bases from V and 3 from J; bases not matched to a gene: 8. The CDR3 length is 16 residues. CDR3 region: CASSSKAGAIYNEQFF. CDR3 nucleotides: TGTGCCAGCAGCTCAAAAGCGGGAGCTATCTACAATGAGCAGTTCTTC.

Only a few counts were recorded for this clone. The rearrangement links TRBV10-3 to TRBJ2-3, with a possible D match to TRBD2 (5 bases). V was shortened by 2 bases and J by 0 bases, with 15 bases between the two germline ends. This CDR3 contains 17 residues. CDR1 is ENHRY and CDR2 is SYGVKD in the germline V gene. DNA of the CDR3: TGTGCCATCAGTGAGGGTCCGGGTCGAGGGAGCACAGATACGCAGTATTTT. Translating it yields CAISEGPGRGSTDTQYF.

The genes are TRBV2 and TRBJ2-7; D not resolved. The CDR3 totals 15 residues. V dropped 3 bases and J dropped 3 bases, with 15 bases sitting between them. Germline V gene data show CDR1 as SNHLY and CDR2 as FYNNEI. CDR3 sequence (DNA): TGTGCCAGCAGTGATTGGTCGGCGGCTTACTACGAGCAGTACTTC. The encoded protein is CASSDWSAAYYEQYF.

V usage is TRBV7-2 and J usage is TRBJ2-5; 12 bases line up with TRBD2. V lost 7 bases and J lost 5; bases outside the gene matches: 11. The V gene's germline CDR1 is SGHTA and CDR2 FQGNSA. This CDR3 spans 16 amino acids. The CDR3, as DNA: TGTGCCAGCACCCCCCCTAGCGGGAGGGCCGAGGAGACCCAGTACTTC. Translating gives CASTPPSGRAEETQYF. Full variable domain (rest looked up from reference TRBV7-2 and TRBJ2-5): GAGVSQSPSNKVTEKGKDVELRCDPISGHTALYWYRQSLGQGLEFLIYFQGNSAPDKSGLPSDRFSAERTGGSVSTLTIQRTQQEDSAVYLCASTPPSGRAEETQYFGPGTRLLVL.

This clone was seen a handful of times. The chain carries TRBV10-3 and TRBJ2-7, with TRBD1 matching 10 bases. Trimming cost V 5 bases and J 4 bases; bases outside gene matches: 5. Germline CDR1 is ENHRY and CDR2 is SYGVKD. The CDR3 consists of 14 residues. The CDR3 here is CAISTGQGEYEQYF. The CDR3 region has the DNA TGTGCCATCAGTACCGGACAGGGGGAATACGAGCAGTACTTC.

This sequence joins TRBV7-9 and TRBJ2-5; 8 nucleotides agree with TRBD1. CDR1 is SEHNR and CDR2 is FQNEAQ in the germline V gene (reference sequence). The CDR3 spans 13 residues. The V segment lost 8 bases and the J segment 3 bases; nucleotides outside the gene matches: 5. The CDR3, as DNA: TGTGCCAGCGGTGCAGGGGGCAAAGAGACCCAGTACTTC. This gives the protein CASGAGGKETQYF.

This chain links TRBV7-2 with TRBJ2-3; the match to TRBD2 covers 9 bases. The J segment lost 3 bases and the V segment lost 1 base, leaving 5 bases of the junction unmatched. Looked up from germline, CDR1 is SGHTA and CDR2 is FQGNSA. CDR3 size: 16 residues. DNA of the CDR3: TGTGCCAGCAGCTTAGAAGCGGGGGGCGTTACAGATACGCAGTATTTT. It specifies CASSLEAGGVTDTQYF.

This clone was recorded at least ten times. This sample includes further DNA sequences coding for the same CDR3. The gene calls are TRBV19 and TRBJ2-5, with D tentatively TRBD1 (6 bases). The V end was cut by 8 bases, the J end by 4 bases, with 11 bases between. The CDR3 runs to 12 residues. Germline CDR1 is LNHDA and CDR2 is SQIVND (reference sequence). CDR3 sequence: CASRQAGETQYF. In nucleotides, the CDR3 is TGTGCCAGTCGACAGGCTGGAGAGACCCAGTACTTC.